These 2 T cell receptor beta chains originate from one sample sequenced in a study of cytotoxic CD8 clonotypes in ibrutinib-treated CLL. Repertoires were generated with immunoSEQ multiplex PCR, while TCRdb's copy carries only in-frame clones and drops some. The sample has approximately 130,000 clones, around 84% seen once. This specimen consisted of PBMCs, obtained after 24 months of ibrutinib treatment. These receptors were taken from a human donor with chronic lymphocytic leukemia.

The V gene is TRBV5-4, the J gene TRBJ2-2, with no clear D. Germline V lookup: CDR1 SGHNT, CDR2 YYREEE (reference sequence). The CDR3 length is 13 residues. Trimming took off 0 bases at V and 6 bases at J, with 6 bases between the two ends. CDR3 residues: CASSLGWAGELFF. The CDR3 nucleotides are TGTGCCAGCAGCTTGGGTTGGGCCGGGGAGCTGTTTTTT.

V is TRBV29-1 and J is TRBJ2-1; no reliable D call. V was shortened by 7 bases and J by 3 bases, with 10 bases between the two germline ends. This CDR3 region has 12 residues. Germline-derived CDR1 and CDR2 are SQVTM and ANQGSEA. CDR3 loop: CSASFFYNEQFF. The CDR3 nucleotides are TGCAGCGCCTCGTTTTTCTACAATGAGCAGTTCTTC.